This T cell receptor (beta chain) derives from a study of early T cells in non-severe SARS-CoV-2 infection. Deletions cut 6 bases from V and 7 bases from J, with 21 bases between. The length of the CDR3 is 15 residues. Germline V gene lookup returns CDR1 MNHEY and CDR2 SVGAGI. A few counts support this clonotype. TCRdb independently ran MiXCR on the 5' RACE reads; one entry per CDR3 protein. Counted here are some 96,000 distinct CDR3 sequences, less than 15% occurring once; the ten biggest clones make up around 2%. This receptor was obtained from an adult who was a healthcare worker with PCR-confirmed SARS-CoV-2 infection or an uninfected control (not recorded which). This chain uses TRBV6-5 with TRBJ1-1; D gene ambiguous. The specimen sequenced was whole blood. The CDR3 sequence: CASRRTHSLPNEAFF. CDR3 bases: TGTGCCAGCAGGAGAACACATTCCCTCCCCAATGAAGCTTTCTTT.